What follows describes a single T cell receptor (beta chain). As yet, its antigen is unknown. Germline values: CDR1 ENHRY, CDR2 SYGVKD. There are 14 residues in the CDR3. The ends were cut back, 6 bases at V and 2 bases at J, with 11 bases in the middle. Researchers ran the PCR with 60 Vbeta and 13 Jbeta primers. Repertoires were generated with immunoSEQ multiplex PCR, while TCRdb's copy carries only in-frame clones and drops some. In all, the sample yields roughly 220,000 clones. This entry belongs to a study of cytomegalovirus exposure and HLA in healthy donors. Study outcomes and limitations: Later analysis suggested most CMV-associated TCR beta chains were HLA-restricted. Likely technical artifact: a cluster of highly shared sequence variants.

The V call is TRBV10-3, the J call TRBJ1-3, with D possibly being TRBD1 (6 bases). This clonotype was sampled from a girl aged 2 to 9 in good health and CMV-seropositive. Specimen: PBMCs. The CDR3 coding sequence is TGTGCCATCAGGGACAGCGGTCCTGGAAACACCATATATTTT. This encodes CAIRDSGPGNTIYF.